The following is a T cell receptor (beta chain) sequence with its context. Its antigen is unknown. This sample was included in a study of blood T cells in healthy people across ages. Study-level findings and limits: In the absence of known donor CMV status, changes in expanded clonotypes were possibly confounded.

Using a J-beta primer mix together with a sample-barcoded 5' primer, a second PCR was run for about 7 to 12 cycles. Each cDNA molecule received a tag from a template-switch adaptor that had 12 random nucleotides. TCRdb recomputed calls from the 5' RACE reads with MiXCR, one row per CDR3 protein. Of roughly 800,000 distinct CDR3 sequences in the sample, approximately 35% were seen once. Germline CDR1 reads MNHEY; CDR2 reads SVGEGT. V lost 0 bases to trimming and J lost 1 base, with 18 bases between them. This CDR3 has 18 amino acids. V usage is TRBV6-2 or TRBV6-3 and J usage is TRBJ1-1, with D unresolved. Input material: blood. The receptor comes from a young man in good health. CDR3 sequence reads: CASSYSAAGVFRNTEAFF. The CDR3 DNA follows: TGTGCCAGCAGTTACTCGGCAGCGGGTGTTTTCAGGAACACTGAAGCTTTCTTT.